This TCR beta chain was observed in a study of T cells after yellow fever vaccination. Overall study: Fractions of low cell number were prepared using SMART-Seq v4 Ultra Low Input.

Findings and limits, study-wide: There was a possibility that FACS-sorted repertoires contained abundant clonotypes contaminating from the bulk population. Most primary-vaccination clones reappeared after the booster (more than 95% CD4, 75% to 90% CD8).

This clonotype has a handful of counts. Antigen specificity is unknown. The 5'RACE template-switching step produced TCR cDNA and added a universal primer site and UMIs. TCRdb recomputed calls from the 5' RACE reads with MiXCR, one row per CDR3 protein. The sample lists some 400,000 distinct CDR3 sequences; approximately 5.7% were seen once. Germline values: CDR1 SGHRS, CDR2 YFSETQ. The V gene end was trimmed by 2 bases and the J gene end by 6 bases; junction bases not matched to a gene: 15. The CDR3 is made up of 17 amino acids. The sample in question was PBMCs, obtained 5 days after the yellow fever booster vaccination. This TCR derives from a man aged 25-40 years who received the YFV17D yellow fever vaccine. This chain uses TRBV5-1 with TRBJ2-3, with 7 bases matching TRBD1. The CDR3 spells CASSFTDPGPRGDTQYF. CDR3 nucleotide sequence: TGCGCCAGCAGCTTTACTGATCCGGGACCCAGGGGGGATACGCAGTATTTT.